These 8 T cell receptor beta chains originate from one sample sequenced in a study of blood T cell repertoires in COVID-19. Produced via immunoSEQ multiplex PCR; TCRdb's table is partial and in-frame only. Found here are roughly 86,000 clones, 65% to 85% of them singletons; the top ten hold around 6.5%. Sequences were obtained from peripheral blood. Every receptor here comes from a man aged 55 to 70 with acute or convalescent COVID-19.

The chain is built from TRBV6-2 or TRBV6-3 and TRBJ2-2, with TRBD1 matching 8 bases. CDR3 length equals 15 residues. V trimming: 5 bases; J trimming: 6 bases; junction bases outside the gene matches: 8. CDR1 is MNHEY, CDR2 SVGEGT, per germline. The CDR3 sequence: CASSQDRVLAGELFF. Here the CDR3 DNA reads TGTGCCAGCAGTCAGGACAGGGTACTGGCCGGGGAGCTGTTTTTT.

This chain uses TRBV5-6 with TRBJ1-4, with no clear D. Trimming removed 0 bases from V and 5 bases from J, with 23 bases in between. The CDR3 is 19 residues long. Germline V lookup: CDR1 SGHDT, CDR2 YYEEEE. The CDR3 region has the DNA TGTGCCAGCAGCTTGGCGTATCTATTCGGGGTAAAGAGGAATGAAAAACTGTTTTTT. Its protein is CASSLAYLFGVKRNEKLFF. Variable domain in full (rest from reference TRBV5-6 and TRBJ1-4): DAGVTQSPTHLIKTRGQQVTLRCSPKSGHDTVSWYQQALGQGPQFIFQYYEEEERQRGNFPDRFSGHQFPNYSSELNVNALLLGDSALYLCASSLAYLFGVKRNEKLFFGSGTQLSVL.

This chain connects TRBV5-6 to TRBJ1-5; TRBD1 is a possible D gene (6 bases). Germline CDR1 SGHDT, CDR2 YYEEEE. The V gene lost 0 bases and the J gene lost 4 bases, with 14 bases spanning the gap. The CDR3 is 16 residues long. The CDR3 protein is CASSLGPRGGNQPQHF. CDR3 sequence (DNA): TGTGCCAGCAGCTTGGGTCCCAGGGGAGGGAATCAGCCCCAGCATTTT.

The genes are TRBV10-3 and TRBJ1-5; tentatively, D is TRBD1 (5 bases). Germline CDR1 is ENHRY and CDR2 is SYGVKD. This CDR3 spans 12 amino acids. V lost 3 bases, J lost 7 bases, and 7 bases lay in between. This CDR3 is CAISDGGQPQHF. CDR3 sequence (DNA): TGTGCCATCAGTGATGGGGGGCAGCCCCAGCATTTT.

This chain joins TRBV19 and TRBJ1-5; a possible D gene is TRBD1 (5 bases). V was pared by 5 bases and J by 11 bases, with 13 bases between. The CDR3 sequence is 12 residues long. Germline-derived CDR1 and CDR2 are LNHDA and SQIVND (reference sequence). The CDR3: CASSATVLTQHF. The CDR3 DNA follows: TGTGCCAGTAGTGCGACAGTCCTGACCCAGCATTTT.

The CDR3 DNA is TGCGCCAGCAGCCTCCGGGACAGGGAGCTGAACACTGAAGCTTTCTTT. Protein: CASSLRDRELNTEAFF. The chain combines TRBV4-1 with TRBJ1-1; 9 positions agree with TRBD1. Trimming took 4 bases from V and 0 from J; bases not matched to a gene: 6. CDR1 and CDR2 from the germline V gene are MGHRA and YSYEKL. The CDR3 has 16 residues.

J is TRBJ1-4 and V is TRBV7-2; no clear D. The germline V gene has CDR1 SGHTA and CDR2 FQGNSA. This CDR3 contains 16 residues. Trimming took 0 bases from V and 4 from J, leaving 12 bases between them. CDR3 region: CASSLAATTRNEKLFF. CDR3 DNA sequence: TGTGCCAGCAGCTTAGCGGCGACGACTCGTAATGAAAAACTGTTTTTT.

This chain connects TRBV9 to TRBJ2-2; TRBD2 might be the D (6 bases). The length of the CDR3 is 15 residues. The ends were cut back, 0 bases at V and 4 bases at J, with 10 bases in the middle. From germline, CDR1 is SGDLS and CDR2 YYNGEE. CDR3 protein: CASSVAGGSTGELFF. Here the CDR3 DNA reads TGTGCCAGCAGCGTAGCTGGGGGGAGCACCGGGGAGCTGTTTTTT.